The entry below describes one T cell receptor (beta chain). This entry belongs to a study of cytomegalovirus exposure and HLA in healthy donors. V lost 0 bases to trimming and J lost 4 bases, with 8 bases between them. The CDR3 is made up of 14 amino acids. Germline CDR1 and CDR2: LNHNV and YYDKDF (reference sequence). Clones were read by immunoSEQ multiplex PCR, and TCRdb kept only the in-frame ones, dropping some. This sample has about 40,000 clones; 93% occur once, and the top ten carry approximately 2.1%. This receptor was identified in a woman aged 18-30 years in good health and CMV-seronegative. This chain joins TRBV15 and TRBJ2-3; the D gene is possibly TRBD2 (6 bases). Sequenced material: PBMCs. CDR3 amino acids: CATSRDSGADTQYF. In nucleotides, the CDR3 is TGTGCCACCAGCAGAGATTCGGGGGCAGATACGCAGTATTTT.